One sample yielded the 30 T cell receptor beta chains listed below, sequenced in a study of blood T cell repertoires in COVID-19. Some clones are missing from TCRdb's copy, which holds only in-frame ones; the method was immunoSEQ multiplex PCR. The sample records about 36,000 clones, 90% being singletons. Source material: peripheral blood. The source of these receptors is a human donor in a cohort sampled during active COVID-19.

The gene calls are TRBV15 and TRBJ1-2; the D gene is possibly TRBD1 (6 bases). Trimming took 0 bases from V and 4 from J, leaving 12 bases between them. This CDR3 has 15 amino acids. Per the germline V gene, CDR1 is LNHNV and CDR2 is YYDKDF (reference sequence). The CDR3 bases are TGTGCCACCAGCAGAGAAGCAGGGGCGGCCTATGGCTACACCTTC. Translated: CATSREAGAAYGYTF.

J is TRBJ2-1 and V is TRBV11-3; 7 nucleotides match TRBD1. Losses at the gene ends were 5 bases for V and 4 bases for J; bases not matched to a gene: 14. The CDR3 has 17 amino acids. Germline loops: CDR1 SGHNT, CDR2 YENEEA. This CDR3 reads CASSATTGVGIYNEQFF. CDR3 nucleotides: TGTGCCAGCAGCGCCACCACAGGGGTGGGTATATACAATGAGCAGTTCTTC.

Written as DNA, the CDR3 is TGTGCCAGCAGTTTATCCGGGTTGGAGACCCAGTACTTC. Translation gives CASSLSGLETQYF. The chain has TRBV12-3 or TRBV12-4 and TRBJ2-5; D is unresolved. The CDR3 contains 13 residues. Trimming cost V 2 bases and J 5 bases, with 9 bases left between them.

J is TRBJ2-1 and V is TRBV4-2, with D possibly TRBD2 on 6 matching bases. The CDR3 contains 17 residues. The germline V gene has CDR1 LGHNA and CDR2 YNFKEQ. V was pared by 1 base and J by 10 bases, with 23 bases between. Written as DNA, the CDR3 is TGTGCCAGCAGCCAAGGAATGACTAGGGTGGGAGCGGACGAGCAGTTCTTC. Translation: CASSQGMTRVGADEQFF.

V gene TRBV23-1 combines with J gene TRBJ2-2; D is uncertain. TRBV23-1 is identified as an open reading frame with a role that is uncertain. With 2 bases removed from V and 4 bases from J, the gap between germline ends came to 11 bases. The CDR3 is 15 residues long. CDR3 in DNA: TGCGCCAGCAGTCAAGGAGCTATATCCACCGGGGAGCTGTTTTTT. Amino acids: CASSQGAISTGELFF.

V and J are TRBV2 and TRBJ1-5, with 7 positions matching TRBD1. This CDR3 is built from 15 residues. The V and J ends lost 3 bases and 4 bases, in that order; junction bases with no gene match: 6. Germline CDR1 and CDR2: SNHLY and FYNNEI. The CDR3: CASSEYSTGNQPQHF. The CDR3 DNA reads TGTGCCAGCAGTGAGTATTCGACAGGGAATCAGCCCCAGCATTTT.

The rearrangement uses TRBV9 and TRBJ1-2; 8 bases agree with TRBD1. This CDR3 spans 15 amino acids. J lost 8 bases, V lost 3 bases, and 12 bases had no gene match. Germline V gene sequence: CDR1 SGDLS, CDR2 YYNGEE. The CDR3 reads CASSARGAGGEGYTF. CDR3 coding DNA: TGTGCCAGCAGCGCCCGGGGGGCAGGGGGCGAGGGCTACACCTTC.

In DNA, the CDR3 is TGCGCCAGCAGTGAGGTGGGGAGGGAACGGTCTTTCTTT. This codes for CASSEVGRERSFF. The chain recombines TRBV10-2 with TRBJ1-1; no clear D. CDR1 WSHSY and CDR2 SAAADI come from the germline V gene. Trimming pared 2 bases from V and 12 bases from J, leaving 16 bases between. The CDR3 totals 13 residues.

This chain uses TRBV28 with TRBJ2-7; no firm D call. This CDR3 is 15 amino acids long. Germline V CDR1 and CDR2: MDHEN, SYDVKM. The germline V and J ends were trimmed by 1 base and 6 bases, with 16 bases remaining between them. The CDR3 nucleotides read TGTGCCAGCAGTTTATCCCACAGAAGGTTAGGCGAGCAGTACTTC. This sequence encodes CASSLSHRRLGEQYF.

This sequence joins TRBV15 and TRBJ2-7; 10 bases fit TRBD1. V lost 5 bases, J lost 1 base, and 5 bases stayed unmatched. This CDR3 has 15 amino acids. Germline V gene sequence: CDR1 LNHNV, CDR2 YYDKDF (reference sequence). The CDR3 DNA reads TGTGCCACCAGCCGACAGGGGGCGAGTTCCTACGAGCAGTACTTC. Protein product: CATSRQGASSYEQYF.

The chain has TRBV5-4 and TRBJ2-3; 13 bases line up with TRBD2. V shed 4 bases, J shed 5 bases, and the junction held 4 bases outside the gene matches. Per germline, CDR1 SGHNT and CDR2 YYREEE (reference sequence). The CDR3 contains 15 residues. The CDR3: CASSRTSGSVDTQYF. The DNA for the CDR3 is TGTGCCAGCAGCCGGACTAGCGGGAGCGTAGATACGCAGTATTTT. Drawing the rest from reference TRBV5-4 and TRBJ2-3, the complete variable domain is ETGVTQSPTHLIKTRGQQVTLRCSSQSGHNTVSWYQQALGQGPQFIFQYYREEENGRGNFPPRFSGLQFPNYSSELNVNALELDDSALYLCASSRTSGSVDTQYFGPGTRLTVL.

The J gene is TRBJ2-7, the V gene TRBV4-3, with 10 bases identical to TRBD2. Germline CDR1 LGHNA, CDR2 YSLEER. CDR3 length equals 17 residues. Trimming at V came to 0 bases and at J to 3 bases, leaving 8 bases not matched to a gene. CDR3 DNA sequence: TGCGCCAGCAGCCAAGATATGGCTAGCGGGGGCCTCTACGAGCAGTACTTC. This translates into CASSQDMASGGLYEQYF.

The chain recombines TRBV3-1 (or the pseudogene TRBV3-2) with TRBJ1-2; TRBD1 matches 8 bases. CDR1 is LGHDT and CDR2 is YNNKEL in the germline V gene (reference sequence). The CDR3 extends over 12 amino acids. V trimming: 4 bases; J trimming: 11 bases; junction bases outside the gene matches: 6. CDR3 nucleotides: TGTGCCAGCAGCCCGGACAGGGTCCGTTACACCTTC. The encoded protein is CASSPDRVRYTF.

DNA for the CDR3: TGTGCCAGCAGCGGCGGGGGACAGGGCGGCCAGCCCCAGCATTTT. This codes for CASSGGGQGGQPQHF. V is TRBV6-6 and J is TRBJ1-5; 9 nucleotides agree with TRBD1. With 6 bases clipped from V and 7 bases from J, the junction kept 10 bases outside the gene matches. Germline CDR1 and CDR2: MNHNY and SVGAGI (reference sequence). This CDR3 is built from 15 residues.

The chain combines TRBV2 with TRBJ1-2; D not resolved. Per the germline V gene, CDR1 is SNHLY and CDR2 is FYNNEI. The V end lost 4 bases, the J end lost 4 bases, and 19 bases lay between the germline ends. The CDR3 runs 16 residues. The CDR3 sequence is CASSVQPAGISYGYTF. The DNA of the CDR3 is TGTGCCAGCAGTGTTCAACCCGCGGGTATTTCCTATGGCTACACCTTC.

This sequence joins TRBV25-1 and TRBJ1-2; TRBD1 matches 7 bases. Germline CDR1 is MGHDK and CDR2 is SYGVNS. The CDR3 loop spans 12 amino acids. V lost 7 bases and J lost 7; bases outside the gene matches: 6. The CDR3 nucleotides read TGTGCCAGCATGAACAGGGGTGGTGGCTACACCTTC. Protein product: CASMNRGGGYTF.

The rearrangement joins TRBV28 to TRBJ2-2, with a tentative D call TRBD1 (5 bases). The CDR3 is made up of 15 amino acids. From germline, CDR1 is MDHEN and CDR2 SYDVKM. Trimming took 8 bases from V and 1 from J, leaving 14 bases between them. The CDR3 nucleotides are TGTGCCAGCGTAGGCAGGACACTGAACACCGGGGAGCTGTTTTTT. Translation: CASVGRTLNTGELFF.

The chain is built from TRBV7-3 and TRBJ1-1; TRBD1 aligns across 7 bases. Per germline, CDR1 SGHTA and CDR2 FQGTGA. This CDR3 is 15 amino acids long. With V trimmed by 0 bases and J by 1 base, 2 bases remained unmatched. CDR3 region: CASSLTGDRNTEAFF. CDR3 bases: TGTGCCAGCAGCTTAACCGGGGACAGGAACACTGAAGCTTTCTTT.

This rearrangement joins TRBV28 to TRBJ1-1; D possibly corresponds to TRBD1 (5 bases). The germline gives CDR1 MDHEN, CDR2 SYDVKM. This CDR3 has 13 amino acids. V dropped 6 bases and J dropped 4 bases, with 12 bases sitting between them. This CDR3 is CASSQTTVTEAFF. The CDR3 DNA reads as TGTGCCAGCAGCCAAACGACAGTCACTGAAGCTTTCTTT. Supplemented by reference TRBV28 and TRBJ1-1, the full variable domain reads DVKVTQSSRYLVKRTGEKVFLECVQDMDHENMFWYRQDPGLGLRLIYFSYDVKMKEKGDIPEGYSVSREKKERFSLILESASTNQTSMYLCASSQTTVTEAFFGQGTRLTVV.

The chain uses TRBV5-4 and TRBJ2-3; TRBD2 agrees at 10 bases. Looked up from germline, CDR1 is SGHNT and CDR2 is YYREEE (reference sequence). CDR3 length: 18 amino acids. V gave up 3 bases and J gave up 2 bases; unmatched junction bases: 12. CDR3 amino acids: CASSSRASGRFPTDTQYF. CDR3 in DNA: TGTGCCAGCAGCTCGAGGGCTAGCGGGAGATTCCCCACAGATACGCAGTATTTT.

J is TRBJ2-5 and V is TRBV2; 7 bases line up with TRBD1. CDR3 length: 15 amino acids. The germline V gene encodes CDR1 SNHLY and CDR2 FYNNEI. Trimming removed 5 bases from V and 5 bases from J; junction bases left unmatched: 11. In nucleotides, the CDR3 is TGTGCCAGCAGTACCTTCCCCGGACAGGCCGAGACCCAGTACTTC. Translation: CASSTFPGQAETQYF.

The genes are TRBV2 and TRBJ1-5; D is perhaps TRBD1 (5 bases). Germline CDR1 and CDR2: SNHLY and FYNNEI. The CDR3 totals 13 residues. Between the trimmed V and J ends, which lost 4 bases and 6 bases, there was a span of 10 bases. The DNA for the CDR3 is TGTGCCAGCAGTGGGGGGGTATTTCAGCCCCAGCATTTT. It codes for CASSGGVFQPQHF.

This clone appeared a few times. The gene calls are TRBV28 and TRBJ1-5, with 7 bases that match TRBD1. The CDR3 consists of 16 residues. Germline CDR1 MDHEN, CDR2 SYDVKM. Unmatched junction bases numbered 14, after V lost 6 bases and J lost 6 bases. The DNA for the CDR3 is TGTGCCAGCAGCTCAACCCCGGCAGGGGGAACTCAGCCCCAGCATTTT. Its translation is CASSSTPAGGTQPQHF.

This chain joins TRBV9 and TRBJ2-3, with 8 bases aligning to TRBD2. This CDR3 has 17 amino acids. Germline V lookup: CDR1 SGDLS, CDR2 YYNGEE. Unmatched junction bases numbered 11, after V lost 4 bases and J lost 1 base. Here the CDR3 reads CASSSRPLTSGTDTQYF. CDR3 nucleotide sequence: TGTGCCAGCAGCTCCCGCCCCCTGACTAGCGGCACAGATACGCAGTATTTT.

This chain connects TRBV19 to TRBJ2-7; TRBD2 agrees at 7 bases. The CDR3 loop spans 14 amino acids. The germline gives CDR1 LNHDA, CDR2 SQIVND (reference sequence). With V trimmed by 4 bases and J by 5 bases, 8 bases remained unmatched. The CDR3 loop is CASSRLAGEHEQYF. CDR3 DNA sequence: TGTGCCAGTAGTAGGCTCGCGGGAGAACACGAGCAGTACTTC.

V is TRBV6-1 and J is TRBJ2-7; a weak D match, TRBD2 (7 bases). The CDR3 runs to 16 residues. V was shortened by 1 base and J by 3 bases, with 16 bases between the two germline ends. The germline CDR1 and CDR2 sequences are MNHNS and SASEGT. The CDR3 DNA follows: TGTGCCAGCAGTGAAGGTGCGGGGGCAGCCATCTACGAGCAGTACTTC. Encoded protein: CASSEGAGAAIYEQYF.

This rearrangement joins TRBV18 to TRBJ2-5, with TRBD1 identical over 9 bases. V was clipped by 2 bases and J by 7 bases; unmatched bases: 14. CDR1 KGHSH and CDR2 LQKENI come from the germline V gene. The CDR3 is 17 residues long. The CDR3 DNA reads as TGTGCCAGCTCACCAGTAGGGACAGGGTCTCAGAGAGGGACCCAGTACTTC. It translates to CASSPVGTGSQRGTQYF.

The chain recombines TRBV6-2 or TRBV6-3 with TRBJ2-2; D may be TRBD1 (6 bases). This CDR3 has 15 amino acids. Germline V CDR1 and CDR2: MNHEY, SVGEGT. Between the trimmed V and J ends, which lost 5 bases and 4 bases, there was a span of 14 bases. CDR3 sequence: CASSLRTEPTGELFF. For the CDR3, the DNA is TGTGCCAGCAGTCTTCGGACAGAACCCACCGGGGAGCTGTTTTTT.

V is TRBV19 and J is TRBJ2-4; 7 nucleotides match TRBD1. The CDR3 spans 18 residues. Looked up from germline, CDR1 is LNHDA and CDR2 is SQIVND (reference sequence). J gave up 6 bases and V 4 bases, and 18 bases lay outside the gene matches. CDR3 residues: CASSTSATGLPGGNIQYF. The DNA of the CDR3 is TGTGCCAGTAGTACCTCAGCCACCGGGCTCCCAGGGGGAAACATTCAGTACTTC.

This chain links TRBV7-2 with TRBJ1-1, with unresolved D. Germline loops: CDR1 SGHTA, CDR2 FQGNSA. V dropped 3 bases and J dropped 5 bases, with 10 bases sitting between them. The CDR3 spans 13 residues. Here the CDR3 DNA reads TGTGCCAGCAGCTTCGATGGAGGGACTGAAGCTTTCTTT. Encoded protein: CASSFDGGTEAFF.